Following are 27 T cell receptor beta chains from one sample sequenced in a study of T cell repertoires in cytomegalovirus infection. Their target antigens are unknown. TCRdb called the reads again in MiXCR, with one record for every CDR3 protein. The sample records about 830,000 distinct CDR3 sequences, approximately 29% being singletons. Sequenced material: cultured CD8+ T cells from PBMCs, taken from culture after CMV antigen stimulation. The receptors were gathered from a human donor in good health (CMV status not recorded). Some clones in this sample may be carry-over from other donors' samples.

The chain joins TRBV4-3 to TRBJ2-1, with D hard to call. With 0 bases removed from V and 5 bases from J, the gap between germline ends came to 17 bases. The CDR3 consists of 17 residues. Germline lookup yields CDR1 LGHNA and CDR2 YSLEER. In DNA, the CDR3 is TGCGCCAGCAGCCAAGATTTTAGCCCGCGGTTGGACAATGAGCAGTTCTTC. Residues: CASSQDFSPRLDNEQFF.

V usage is TRBV6-1 and J usage is TRBJ1-5; D remains unclear. CDR1 and CDR2 from the germline V gene are MNHNS and SASEGT. V lost 6 bases and J lost 11, with 20 bases in between. The CDR3 length is 14 residues. CDR3 amino acids: CASSLDRTSRSQHF. DNA of the CDR3: TGTGCCAGCAGCTTGGACCGAACCAGCAGGTCCCAGCATTTT.

This clonotype was counted at least ten times. The chain recombines TRBV6-1 with TRBJ2-2; D is ambiguous. Looked up from germline, CDR1 is MNHNS and CDR2 is SASEGT. The V and J ends lost 3 bases and 1 base respectively, with 12 bases between them. This CDR3 spans 16 amino acids. The CDR3 region has the DNA TGTGCCAGCAGTGACCTCGGAACATGGAACACCGGGGAGCTGTTTTTT. Translation gives CASSDLGTWNTGELFF.

The chain carries TRBV29-1 and TRBJ1-3; D remains unclear. Trimming took 5 bases from V and 3 from J, leaving 5 bases between them. CDR1 SQVTM and CDR2 ANQGSEA come from the germline V gene. There are 11 residues in the CDR3. The CDR3 here is CSVPDGNTIYF. The CDR3 nucleotides read TGCAGCGTTCCTGATGGAAACACCATATATTTT.

The CDR3 spells CATQNRGHANTGELFF. In DNA, the CDR3 is TGCGCCACCCAAAACAGGGGCCACGCGAACACCGGGGAGCTGTTTTTT. The chain carries TRBV4-1 and TRBJ2-2, with 7 bases identical to TRBD1. The V segment lost 10 bases and the J segment 0 bases; nucleotides outside the gene matches: 11. This CDR3 comprises 16 residues. In germline, CDR1 is MGHRA, CDR2 YSYEKL.

The rearrangement joins TRBV20-1 to TRBJ1-1; the D gene is possibly TRBD1 (5 bases). The V gene lost 6 bases and the J gene lost 6 bases, with 14 bases spanning the gap. This CDR3 spans 12 amino acids. The germline V gene has CDR1 DFQATT and CDR2 SNEGSKA (reference sequence). The CDR3 sequence is CSANLGGSEAFF. Here the CDR3 DNA reads TGCAGTGCGAACCTGGGGGGGTCTGAAGCTTTCTTT.

This clonotype came up once. A junction end diverges from the germline sequence, so it may reflect a read error. The rearrangement uses TRBV24-1 and TRBJ2-3; D may be TRBD2 (7 bases). There are 17 residues in the CDR3. Germline V gives CDR1 KGHDR, CDR2 SFDVKD. CDR3 in amino acids: CVTSEGFWGGRTDTQYF. The CDR3 DNA reads TGTGTCACCAGTGAAGGTTTTTGGGGGGGCCGGACAGATACGCAGTATTTT.

The chain links TRBV7-9 to TRBJ2-1; 9 bases are shared with TRBD2. With V trimmed by 7 bases and J by 1 base, 8 bases remained unmatched. The CDR3 extends over 16 amino acids. Germline CDR1 reads SEHNR; CDR2 reads FQNEAQ (reference sequence). The CDR3 region is CASTPGAGGSYNEQFF. The CDR3 DNA is TGTGCCAGCACACCTGGGGCGGGGGGGTCCTACAATGAGCAGTTCTTC. The variable domain in full, completed from reference TRBV7-9 and TRBJ2-1, reads DTGVSQNPRHKITKRGQNVTFRCDPISEHNRLYWYRQTLGQGPEFLTYFQNEAQLEKSRLLSDRFSAERPKGSFSTLEIQRTEQGDSAMYLCASTPGAGGSYNEQFFGPGTRLTVL.

The chain links TRBV27 to TRBJ2-1; TRBD2 matches 8 bases. CDR1 MNHEY and CDR2 SMNVEV come from the germline V gene (reference sequence). The V and J ends lost 6 bases and 0 bases, in that order; junction bases with no gene match: 4. This CDR3 region has 15 residues. CDR3 sequence reads: CASRKAGGSYNEQFF. The CDR3 nucleotides read TGTGCCAGCAGGAAGGCGGGGGGCTCCTACAATGAGCAGTTCTTC.

This chain uses TRBV5-1 with TRBJ1-1; 8 nucleotides agree with TRBD1. The CDR3 has 18 residues. With 0 bases clipped from V and 4 bases from J, the junction kept 14 bases outside the gene matches. Germline lookup yields CDR1 SGHRS and CDR2 YFSETQ. The CDR3 DNA is TGCGCCAGCAGCTTGGCAGACAGGGGTTTTATCTACGGCACTGAAGCTTTCTTT. It translates to CASSLADRGFIYGTEAFF.

This clonotype was picked up one time. This chain joins TRBV12-3 or TRBV12-4 and TRBJ1-3; unclear D gene. The CDR3 runs 17 residues. The V gene lost 6 bases and the J gene lost 0 bases, with 18 bases spanning the gap. The CDR3 sequence: CASRSPLGWHSGNTIYF. In DNA form, the CDR3 reads TGTGCCAGCAGGAGCCCCCTGGGATGGCACTCTGGAAACACCATATATTTT.

V gene TRBV6-5 combines with J gene TRBJ2-7, with TRBD1 identical over 8 bases. From germline, CDR1 is MNHEY and CDR2 SVGAGI. With V trimmed by 1 base and J by 4 bases, 6 bases remained unmatched. This CDR3 is built from 15 residues. The CDR3 sequence is CASSYLPGGLYEQYF. Written as DNA, the CDR3 is TGTGCCAGCAGTTACTTGCCAGGGGGCTTGTACGAGCAGTACTTC.

The chain recombines TRBV7-9 with TRBJ1-1; D is undetermined. Between the trimmed V and J ends, which lost 4 bases and 5 bases, there was a span of 14 bases. From germline, CDR1 is SEHNR and CDR2 FQNEAQ (reference sequence). The CDR3 has 14 residues. The CDR3 region is CASSSGSRGTEAFF. CDR3 bases: TGTGCCAGCAGCTCCGGATCCCGAGGTACTGAAGCTTTCTTT. Full variable domain (remainder filled in from reference TRBV7-9 and TRBJ1-1): DTGVSQNPRHKITKRGQNVTFRCDPISEHNRLYWYRQTLGQGPEFLTYFQNEAQLEKSRLLSDRFSAERPKGSFSTLEIQRTEQGDSAMYLCASSSGSRGTEAFFGQGTRLTVV.

The rearrangement links TRBV27 to TRBJ2-1, with 10 bases that match TRBD2. The germline gives CDR1 MNHEY, CDR2 SMNVEV (reference sequence). V dropped 4 bases and J dropped 3; count of bases not matched to a gene: 9. This CDR3 has 17 residues. The CDR3 protein is CASSSPTSGYIYNEQFF. The CDR3 coding sequence is TGTGCCAGCAGTTCTCCGACTAGCGGGTATATCTACAATGAGCAGTTCTTC.

This clonotype was found many times. The V gene is TRBV7-9, the J gene TRBJ1-3, with a possible D match to TRBD1 (6 bases). The ends were cut back, 1 base at V and 0 bases at J, with 13 bases in the middle. Germline V gives CDR1 SEHNR, CDR2 FQNEAQ (reference sequence). The CDR3 has 17 residues. CDR3 protein: CASSLVQGSSSGNTIYF. CDR3 sequence (DNA): TGTGCCAGCAGCTTAGTACAGGGATCCTCCTCTGGAAACACCATATATTTT.

The genes are TRBV19 and TRBJ2-1, with D maybe TRBD2 (8 bases). The V gene's germline CDR1 is LNHDA and CDR2 SQIVND (reference sequence). The CDR3 totals 17 residues. The V gene lost 5 bases and the J gene lost 0 bases, with 17 bases spanning the gap. The CDR3 spells CASSAVTGTSSYNEQFF. CDR3 sequence (DNA): TGTGCCAGTAGTGCCGTGACAGGGACTAGCTCCTACAATGAGCAGTTCTTC. Based on the CDR3 plus reference TRBV19 and TRBJ2-1, the full variable domain is DGGITQSPKYLFRKEGQNVTLSCEQNLNHDAMYWYRQDPGQGLRLIYYSQIVNDFQKGDIAEGYSVSREKKESFPLTVTSAQKNPTAFYLCASSAVTGTSSYNEQFFGPGTRLTVL.

The sample holds a few counts of this clonotype. The chain carries TRBV7-3 and TRBJ2-1; D not resolved. Trimming took 1 base from V and 7 from J, leaving 5 bases between them. CDR3 length equals 12 residues. Per the germline V gene, CDR1 is SGHTA and CDR2 is FQGTGA. The CDR3 region is CASSLIPNEQFF. The CDR3 DNA is TGTGCCAGCAGCTTAATCCCTAATGAGCAGTTCTTC.

Only a few counts were recorded for this clonotype. This sequence joins TRBV7-9 and TRBJ1-1, with D possibly matching TRBD1 (5 bases). Trimming removed 1 base at V and 4 bases at J, with 10 bases between. In germline, CDR1 is SEHNR, CDR2 FQNEAQ (reference sequence). This CDR3 has 14 amino acids. CDR3 sequence reads: CASSLVPGTTEAFF. The CDR3 nucleotides read TGTGCCAGCAGCTTAGTCCCGGGGACCACTGAAGCTTTCTTT.

This chain connects TRBV7-9 to TRBJ1-1; 7 nucleotides match TRBD1. J was trimmed by 1 base and V by 4 bases; bases with no gene match: 6. The CDR3 has 15 amino acids. Per the germline V gene, CDR1 is SEHNR and CDR2 is FQNEAQ (reference sequence). CDR3 in DNA: TGTGCCAGCAGCTCATACACAGGGGAGAACACTGAAGCTTTCTTT. Residues: CASSSYTGENTEAFF.

This clonotype was observed once. J is TRBJ2-7 and V is TRBV27; TRBD1 matches 7 bases. Germline-derived CDR1 and CDR2 are MNHEY and SMNVEV (reference sequence). There are 14 residues in the CDR3. Trimming took 5 bases from V and 4 from J; bases not matched to a gene: 8. CDR3 sequence (DNA): TGTGCCAGCAGTGTCACCGGGACAGTTTACGAGCAGTACTTC. This codes for CASSVTGTVYEQYF.

J is TRBJ2-7 and V is TRBV10-3, with a tentative D call TRBD2 (7 bases). This CDR3 spans 15 amino acids. V was shortened by 0 bases and J by 5 bases, with 14 bases between the two germline ends. From germline, CDR1 is ENHRY and CDR2 SYGVKD. CDR3 sequence (DNA): TGTGCCATCAGTGAGTCGAGGGGGGGATACGACGAGCAGTACGTC. Encoded protein: CAISESRGGYDEQYV.

The V call is TRBV7-6, the J call TRBJ2-1; TRBD2 matches at 7 bases. This CDR3 spans 13 amino acids. The trim removed 5 bases at V and 13 bases at J, leaving 11 bases unmatched. The germline V gene encodes CDR1 SGHVS and CDR2 FNYEAQ. The CDR3 loop reads CASSPPREGAQFF. The CDR3 bases are TGTGCCAGCAGCCCCCCGAGGGAGGGAGCACAGTTCTTC.

This clonotype was recorded at least ten times. The rearrangement joins TRBV7-2 to TRBJ2-1, with unresolved D. The length of the CDR3 is 12 residues. V lost 6 bases and J lost 6, with 9 bases in between. CDR1 and CDR2 (germline): SGHTA, FQGNSA. This CDR3 is CASRGIPNEQFF. CDR3 bases: TGTGCCAGCAGGGGGATCCCCAATGAGCAGTTCTTC.

This clonotype has at least ten counts. CDR3 protein: CASSRKSTDTQYF. CDR3 nucleotides: TGTGCCAGCAGCAGGAAAAGCACAGATACGCAGTATTTT. The rearrangement uses TRBV7-8 and TRBJ2-3; no clear D. The CDR3 extends over 13 amino acids. V was shortened by 5 bases and J by 0 bases, with 6 bases between the two germline ends. Germline V gene data show CDR1 as SGHVS and CDR2 as FQNEAQ.

This clonotype was seen a single time. This may arise from a read error, as a much more abundant clone is one base away. This sequence joins TRBV6-2 or TRBV6-3 and TRBJ2-3; D possibly corresponds to TRBD1 (5 bases). The CDR3 is made up of 15 amino acids. Germline V gene sequence: CDR1 MNHEY, CDR2 SVGEGT. As DNA, the CDR3 is TGTGTCAGCAGTTACCTCCAGGGTGCGACAGATACGCAGTATTTT. Its translation is CVSSYLQGATDTQYF.

This rearrangement joins TRBV20-1 to TRBJ1-4, with D perhaps matching TRBD1 (5 bases). The V gene's germline CDR1 is DFQATT and CDR2 SNEGSKA (reference sequence). This CDR3 has 12 amino acids. Trimming pared 6 bases from V and 8 bases from J, leaving 13 bases between. CDR3 coding DNA: TGCAGTGCCCATTTGGAGGGGGAAAAACTGTTTTTT. It is translated as CSAHLEGEKLFF.

This clonotype turned up a few times. J is TRBJ2-5 and V is TRBV6-6; weak D call: TRBD2 (7 bases). The CDR3 is made up of 16 amino acids. Germline CDR1 is MNHNY and CDR2 is SVGAGI (reference sequence). V gave up 6 bases and J gave up 5 bases, with 22 bases separating them. CDR3 loop: CASSPRGAGVRETQYF. The CDR3 DNA reads as TGTGCCAGCAGCCCCCGGGGGGCGGGGGTACGTGAGACCCAGTACTTC.